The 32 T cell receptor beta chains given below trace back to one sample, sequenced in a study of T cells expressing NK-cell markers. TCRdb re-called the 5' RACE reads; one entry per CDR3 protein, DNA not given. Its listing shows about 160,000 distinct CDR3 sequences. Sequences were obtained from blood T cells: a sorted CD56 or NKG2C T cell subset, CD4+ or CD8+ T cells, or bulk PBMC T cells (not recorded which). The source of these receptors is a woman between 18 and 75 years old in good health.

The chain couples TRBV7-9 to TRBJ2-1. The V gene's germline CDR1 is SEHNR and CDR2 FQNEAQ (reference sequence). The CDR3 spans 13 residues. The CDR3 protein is CASRTYSYNEQFF.

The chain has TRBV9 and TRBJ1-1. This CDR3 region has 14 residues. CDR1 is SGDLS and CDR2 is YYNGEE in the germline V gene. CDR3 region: CASSVSGGDTEAFF.

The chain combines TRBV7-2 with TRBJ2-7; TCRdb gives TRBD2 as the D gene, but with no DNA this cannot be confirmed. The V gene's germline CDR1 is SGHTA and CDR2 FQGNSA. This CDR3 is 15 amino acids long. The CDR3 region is CASSLVGGLADEQYF.

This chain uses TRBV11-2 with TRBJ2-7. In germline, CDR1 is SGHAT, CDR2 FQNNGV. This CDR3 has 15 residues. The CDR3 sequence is CASSLEDINSYEQYF. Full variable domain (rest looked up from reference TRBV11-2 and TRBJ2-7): EAGVAQSPRYKIIEKRQSVAFWCNPISGHATLYWYQQILGQGPKLLIQFQNNGVVDDSQLPKDRFSAERLKGVDSTLKIQPAKLEDSAVYLCASSLEDINSYEQYFGPGTRLTVT.

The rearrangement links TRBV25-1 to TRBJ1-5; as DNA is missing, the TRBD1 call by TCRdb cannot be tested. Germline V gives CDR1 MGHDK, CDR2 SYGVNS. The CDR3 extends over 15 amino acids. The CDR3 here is CASSEFGPPDQPQHF. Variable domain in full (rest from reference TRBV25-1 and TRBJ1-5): EADIYQTPRYLVIGTGKKITLECSQTMGHDKMYWYQQDPGMELHLIHYSYGVNSTEKGDLSSESTVSRIRTEHFPLTLESARPSHTSQYLCASSEFGPPDQPQHFGDGTRLSIL.

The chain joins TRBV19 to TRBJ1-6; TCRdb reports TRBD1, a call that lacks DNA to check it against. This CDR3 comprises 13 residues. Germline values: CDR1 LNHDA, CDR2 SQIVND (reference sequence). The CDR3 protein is CASRDREGSPLHF.

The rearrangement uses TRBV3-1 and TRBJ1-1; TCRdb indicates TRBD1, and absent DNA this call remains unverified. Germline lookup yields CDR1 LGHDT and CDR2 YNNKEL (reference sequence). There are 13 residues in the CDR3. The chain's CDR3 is CASRQYRLGGAFF.

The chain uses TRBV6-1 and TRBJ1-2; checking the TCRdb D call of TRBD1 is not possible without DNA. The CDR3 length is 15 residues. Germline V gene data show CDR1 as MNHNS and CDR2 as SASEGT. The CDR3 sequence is CASSETGSPSYGYTF.

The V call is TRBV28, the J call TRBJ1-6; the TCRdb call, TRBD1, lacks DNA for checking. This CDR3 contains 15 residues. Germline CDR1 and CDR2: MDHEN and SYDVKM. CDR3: CASSTYRGNNSPLHF.

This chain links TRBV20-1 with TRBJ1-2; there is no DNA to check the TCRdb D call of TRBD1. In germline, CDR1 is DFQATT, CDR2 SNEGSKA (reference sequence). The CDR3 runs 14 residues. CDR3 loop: CSASPDRGLHGYTF.

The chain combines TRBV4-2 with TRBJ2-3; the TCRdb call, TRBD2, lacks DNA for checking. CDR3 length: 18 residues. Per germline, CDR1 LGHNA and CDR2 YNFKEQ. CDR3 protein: CASSQVPSGGRSTDTQYF.

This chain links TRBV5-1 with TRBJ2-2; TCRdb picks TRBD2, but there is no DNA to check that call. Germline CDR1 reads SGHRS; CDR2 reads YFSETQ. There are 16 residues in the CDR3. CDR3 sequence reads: CASSQTSGSPTGELFF.

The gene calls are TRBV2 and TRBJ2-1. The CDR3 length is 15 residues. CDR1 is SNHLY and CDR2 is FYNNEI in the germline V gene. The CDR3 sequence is CAISTRSGINNEQFF.

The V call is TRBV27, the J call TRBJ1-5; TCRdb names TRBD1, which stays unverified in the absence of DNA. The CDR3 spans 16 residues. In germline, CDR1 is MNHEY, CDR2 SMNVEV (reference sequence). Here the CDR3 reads CASSLSPGGGNQPQHF.

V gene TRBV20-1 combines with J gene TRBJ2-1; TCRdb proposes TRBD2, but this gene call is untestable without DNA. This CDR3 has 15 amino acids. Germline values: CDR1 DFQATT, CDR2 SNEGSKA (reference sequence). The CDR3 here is CSASTSGRATNEQFF.

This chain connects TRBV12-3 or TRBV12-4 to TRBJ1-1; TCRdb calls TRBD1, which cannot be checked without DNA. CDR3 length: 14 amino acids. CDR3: CASSFHRADTEAFF.

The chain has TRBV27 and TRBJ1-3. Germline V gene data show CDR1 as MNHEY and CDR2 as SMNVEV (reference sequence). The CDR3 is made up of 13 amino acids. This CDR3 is CASWTGSGNTIYF.

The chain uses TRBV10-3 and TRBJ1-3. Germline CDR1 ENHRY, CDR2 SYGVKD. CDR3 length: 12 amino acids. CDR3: CAISGHLDTIYF.

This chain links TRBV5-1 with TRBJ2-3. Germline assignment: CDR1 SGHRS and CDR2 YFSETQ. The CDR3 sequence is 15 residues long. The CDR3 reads CASSFGSSYTDTQYF.

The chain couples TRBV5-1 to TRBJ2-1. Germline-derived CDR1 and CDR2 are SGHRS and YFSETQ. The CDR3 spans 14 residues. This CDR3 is CASSLDFAVGEQFF.

CDR3 protein: CASSYEWGDYNEQFF. The rearrangement links TRBV7-2 to TRBJ2-1; TCRdb outputs TRBD2, but without DNA this stays unchecked. In germline, CDR1 is SGHTA, CDR2 FQGNSA. The CDR3 length is 15 residues.

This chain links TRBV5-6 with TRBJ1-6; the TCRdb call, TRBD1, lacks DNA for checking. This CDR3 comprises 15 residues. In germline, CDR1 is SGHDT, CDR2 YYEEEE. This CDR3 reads CASSGTDRPNSPLHF.

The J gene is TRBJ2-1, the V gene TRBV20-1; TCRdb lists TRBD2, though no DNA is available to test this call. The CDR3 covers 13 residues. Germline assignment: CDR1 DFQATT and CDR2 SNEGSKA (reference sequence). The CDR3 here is CSGGGGLNNEQFF.

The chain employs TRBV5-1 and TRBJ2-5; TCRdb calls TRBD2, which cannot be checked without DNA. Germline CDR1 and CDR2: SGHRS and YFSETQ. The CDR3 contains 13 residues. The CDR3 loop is CASSLGGMGTQYF.

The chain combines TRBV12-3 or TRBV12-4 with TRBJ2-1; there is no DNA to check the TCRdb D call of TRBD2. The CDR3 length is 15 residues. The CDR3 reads CASREGLAGRNEQFF.

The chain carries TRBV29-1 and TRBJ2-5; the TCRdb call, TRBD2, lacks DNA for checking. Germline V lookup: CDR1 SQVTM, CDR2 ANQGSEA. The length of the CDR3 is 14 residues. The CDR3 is CSVAGRFGWETQYF. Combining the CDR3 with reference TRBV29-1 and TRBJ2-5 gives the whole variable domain SAVISQKPSRDICQRGTSLTIQCQVDSQVTMMFWYRQQPGQSLTLIATANQGSEATYESGFVIDKFPISRPNLTFSTLTVSNMSPEDSSIYLCSVAGRFGWETQYFGPGTRLLVL.

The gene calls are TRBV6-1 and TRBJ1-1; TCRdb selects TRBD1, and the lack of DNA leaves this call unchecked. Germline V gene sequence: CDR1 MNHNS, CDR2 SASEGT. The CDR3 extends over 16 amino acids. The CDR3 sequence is CASSLTPGQSNTEAFF.

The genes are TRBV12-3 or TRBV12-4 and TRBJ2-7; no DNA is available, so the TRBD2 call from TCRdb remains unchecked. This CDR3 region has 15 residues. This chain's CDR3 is CASSSRRDYSYEQYF.

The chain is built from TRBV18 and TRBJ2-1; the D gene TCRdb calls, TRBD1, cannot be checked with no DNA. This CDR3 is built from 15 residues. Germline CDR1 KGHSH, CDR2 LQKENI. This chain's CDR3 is CASSPGTRDGNEQFF. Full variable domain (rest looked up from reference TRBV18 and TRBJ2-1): NAGVMQNPRHLVRRRGQEARLRCSPMKGHSHVYWYRQLPEEGLKFMVYLQKENIIDESGMPKERFSAEFPKEGPSILRIQQVVRGDSAAYFCASSPGTRDGNEQFFGPGTRLTVL.

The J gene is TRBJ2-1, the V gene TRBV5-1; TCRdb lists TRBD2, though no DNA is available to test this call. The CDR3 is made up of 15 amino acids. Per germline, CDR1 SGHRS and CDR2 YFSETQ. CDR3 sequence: CASSLEASGVDEQFF.

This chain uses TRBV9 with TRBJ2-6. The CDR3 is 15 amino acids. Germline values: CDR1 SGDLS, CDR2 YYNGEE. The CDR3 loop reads CASSPIGSGANVLTF.

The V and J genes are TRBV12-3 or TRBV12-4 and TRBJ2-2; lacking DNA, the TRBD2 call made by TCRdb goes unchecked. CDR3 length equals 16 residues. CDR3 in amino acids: CASSLGAGRSTGELFF.